Sequencing of this T cell receptor (beta chain) was carried out in a study of blood T cell repertoires in COVID-19. Using immunoSEQ multiplex PCR, the repertoire was profiled, and TCRdb retains in-frame clones only, with some absent. The repertoire holds 150,000 to 200,000 clones, with around 89% as singletons. Per the germline V gene, CDR1 is SGHTA and CDR2 is FQGNSA. V gave up 2 bases and J gave up 2 bases, with 14 bases separating them. This CDR3 is built from 16 residues. The sequence derives from a man younger than 30 who had recovered from COVID-19. This chain links TRBV7-2 with TRBJ2-3; tentative D call: TRBD1 (6 bases). Sample: peripheral blood. CDR3 DNA: TGTGCCAGCAGCTTACAGGACAGAGTTGTCACAGATACGCAGTATTTT. Translated: CASSLQDRVVTDTQYF. Filled out from reference TRBV7-2 and TRBJ2-3, the complete variable domain reads GAGVSQSPSNKVTEKGKDVELRCDPISGHTALYWYRQSLGQGLEFLIYFQGNSAPDKSGLPSDRFSAERTGGSVSTLTIQRTQQEDSAVYLCASSLQDRVVTDTQYFGPGTRLTVL.